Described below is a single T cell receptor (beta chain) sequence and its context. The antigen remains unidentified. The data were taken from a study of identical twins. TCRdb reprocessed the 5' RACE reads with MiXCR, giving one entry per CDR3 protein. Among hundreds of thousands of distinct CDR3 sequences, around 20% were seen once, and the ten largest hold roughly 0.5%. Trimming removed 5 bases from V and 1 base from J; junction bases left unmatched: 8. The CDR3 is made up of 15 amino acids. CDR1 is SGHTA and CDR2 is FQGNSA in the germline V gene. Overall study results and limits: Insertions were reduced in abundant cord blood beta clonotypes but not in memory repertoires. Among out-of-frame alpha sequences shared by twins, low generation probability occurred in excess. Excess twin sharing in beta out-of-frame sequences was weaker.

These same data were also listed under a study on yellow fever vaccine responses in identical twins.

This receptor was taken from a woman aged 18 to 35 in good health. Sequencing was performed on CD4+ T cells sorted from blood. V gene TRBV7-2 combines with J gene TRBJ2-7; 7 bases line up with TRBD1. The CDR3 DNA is TGTGCCAGCAGCGTGGACAGGTTAAGTTCCTACGAGCAGTACTTC. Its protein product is CASSVDRLSSYEQYF.